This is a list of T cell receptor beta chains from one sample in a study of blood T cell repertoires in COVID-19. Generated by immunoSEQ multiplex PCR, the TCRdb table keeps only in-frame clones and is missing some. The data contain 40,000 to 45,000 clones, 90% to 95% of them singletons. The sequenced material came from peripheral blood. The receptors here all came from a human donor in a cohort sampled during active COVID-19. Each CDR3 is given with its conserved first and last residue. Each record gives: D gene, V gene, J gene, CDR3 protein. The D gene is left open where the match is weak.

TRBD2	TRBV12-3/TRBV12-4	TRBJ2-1	CASSLGGNEQFF
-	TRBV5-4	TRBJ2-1	CALSFEPYNEQFF
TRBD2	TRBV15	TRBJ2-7	CATAVGLAGVEQYF
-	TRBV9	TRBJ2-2	CASSVDIGGTPGELFF
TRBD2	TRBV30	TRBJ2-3	CAWSMGRTSGYTDTQYF
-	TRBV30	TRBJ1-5	CAWSVKQANQPQHF
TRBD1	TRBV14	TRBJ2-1	CASSKDRRFGEQFF
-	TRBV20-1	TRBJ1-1	CSAWRGSEAFF
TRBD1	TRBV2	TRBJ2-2	CASRRTGSNTGELFF
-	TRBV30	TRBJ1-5	CAWRAKGGIQPQHF
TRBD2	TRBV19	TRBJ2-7	CASSIGLAGGEQYF
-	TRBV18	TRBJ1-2	CASSSNFGRTEASSYGYTF
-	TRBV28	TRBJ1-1	CASSLTGEAFF
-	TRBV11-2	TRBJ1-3	CASSLWTDPSGIYF
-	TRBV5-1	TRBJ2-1	CASSPRQSYNEQFF
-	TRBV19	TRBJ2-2	CASKSIGQGLTGELFF